This entry lists 2 T cell receptor beta chains sequenced from one sample in a study of Graves' ophthalmopathy and Graves' hyperthyroidism. Amplifying from RNA transcripts, the study obtained TCR beta CDR3 regions. A first-round RT-PCR used HTBI primers, followed by a second-round multiplex PCR. TCRdb re-derived calls from the multiplex PCR reads in MiXCR, one entry per CDR3 protein. This sample has 350,000 to 450,000 distinct CDR3 sequences, with 20% to 25% found just once. The specimen was peripheral blood. The receptors come from a woman aged 18 to 35 with stable Graves' hyperthyroidism.

The CDR3 reads CASSPTRGRTQETQYF. The CDR3 DNA follows: TGTGCCAGCAGTCCAACGCGGGGACGGACACAAGAGACCCAGTACTTC. V gene TRBV7-2 combines with J gene TRBJ2-5; tentative D call: TRBD2 (6 bases). Looked up from germline, CDR1 is SGHTA and CDR2 is FQGNSA. There are 16 residues in the CDR3. V was pared by 6 bases and J by 2 bases, with 19 bases between. Looking up the rest from reference TRBV7-2 and TRBJ2-5 gives the full variable domain: GAGVSQSPSNKVTEKGKDVELRCDPISGHTALYWYRQSLGQGLEFLIYFQGNSAPDKSGLPSDRFSAERTGGSVSTLTIQRTQQEDSAVYLCASSPTRGRTQETQYFGPGTRLLVL.

This clonotype was picked up many times. The gene calls are TRBV28 and TRBJ2-7; D gene ambiguous. V dropped 6 bases and J dropped 0 bases, with 9 bases sitting between them. Germline V CDR1 and CDR2: MDHEN, SYDVKM. The CDR3 length is 13 residues. The CDR3 DNA reads TGTGCCAGCAGGCCGCTGAACTCCTACGAGCAGTACTTC. It yields the protein CASRPLNSYEQYF.